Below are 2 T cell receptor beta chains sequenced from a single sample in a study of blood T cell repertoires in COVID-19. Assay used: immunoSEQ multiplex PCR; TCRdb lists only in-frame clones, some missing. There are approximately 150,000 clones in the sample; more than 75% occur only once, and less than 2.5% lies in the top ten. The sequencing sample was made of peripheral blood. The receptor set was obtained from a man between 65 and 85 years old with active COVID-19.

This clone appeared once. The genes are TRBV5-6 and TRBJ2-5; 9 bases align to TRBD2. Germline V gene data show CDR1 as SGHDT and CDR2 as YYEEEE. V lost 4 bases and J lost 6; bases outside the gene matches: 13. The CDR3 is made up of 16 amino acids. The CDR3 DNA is TGTGCCAGCAGCCCTATCGGGACTAGCATCCCCAAGACCCAGTACTTC. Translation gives CASSPIGTSIPKTQYF.

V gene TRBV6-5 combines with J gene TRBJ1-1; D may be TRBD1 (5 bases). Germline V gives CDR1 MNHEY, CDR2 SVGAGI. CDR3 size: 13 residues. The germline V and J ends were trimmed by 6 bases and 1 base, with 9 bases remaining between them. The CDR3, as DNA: TGTGCCAGCAGCCAGGGTTCGAACACTGAAGCTTTCTTT. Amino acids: CASSQGSNTEAFF.